This TCR beta chain originates from a study of cytomegalovirus exposure and HLA in healthy donors. Whole-study context: Early release data held roughly 90 million unique TCRs from HLA-typed donors.

13 Jbeta primers and 60 Vbeta primers were used for the PCR. The protocol was immunoSEQ multiplex PCR, while the TCRdb copy is restricted to in-frame clones and leaves out a portion. The table shows approximately 100,000 clones, with 55% to 80% occurring only once. The CDR3 is 15 residues long. V lost 6 bases to trimming and J lost 4 bases; unmatched junction nucleotides: 6. Germline V gene sequence: CDR1 LNHNV, CDR2 YYDKDF (reference sequence). The sequenced sample was PBMCs. The J gene is TRBJ2-7, the V gene TRBV15; TRBD2 agrees at 13 bases. The origin of this receptor is a female donor in good health and CMV-seronegative. This CDR3 reads CATSVSLAGGYEQYF. CDR3 in DNA: TGTGCCACCAGTGTTTCACTAGCGGGAGGGTACGAGCAGTACTTC.